A single sample is the source of the 5 T cell receptor beta chains below, sequenced in a study of blood T cells in healthy people across ages. It was with a sample-barcoded 5' primer and a J-beta primer mix that a second PCR of roughly 7 to 12 cycles was run. TCRdb reprocessed the 5' RACE reads via MiXCR and lists one record per CDR3 protein. This sample yields around 800,000 distinct CDR3 sequences, of which roughly 24% are seen a single time; approximately 2.9% belongs to the top ten. The sample was also linked to a second study, of T cells of mothers and their children.

The sequenced material came from blood. The receptors shown here come from a boy aged 5-17 years in good health.

The V and J genes are TRBV7-9 and TRBJ2-1; 11 nucleotides line up with TRBD1. The J call could be wrong; TRBJ2-7 is a better fit for the DNA end. The germline gives CDR1 SEHNR, CDR2 FQNEAQ (reference sequence). This CDR3 spans 15 amino acids. The CDR3: CASSDRDRGMDEQYF. DNA of the CDR3: TGTGCCAGCAGTGATCGGGACAGGGGGATGGACGAGCAGTACTTC.

The rearrangement joins TRBV7-9 to TRBJ2-3, with D perhaps TRBD2 (5 bases). The length of the CDR3 is 15 residues. From germline, CDR1 is SEHNR and CDR2 FQNEAQ (reference sequence). The ends were cut back, 6 bases at V and 2 bases at J, with 15 bases in the middle. The CDR3 loop reads CASSLKGAITDTQYF. The CDR3 bases are TGTGCCAGCAGTCTAAAGGGAGCTATCACAGATACGCAGTATTTT. The whole variable domain, filled in from reference TRBV7-9 and TRBJ2-3, reads DTGVSQNPRHKITKRGQNVTFRCDPISEHNRLYWYRQTLGQGPEFLTYFQNEAQLEKSRLLSDRFSAERPKGSFSTLEIQRTEQGDSAMYLCASSLKGAITDTQYFGPGTRLTVL.

This chain uses TRBV30 with TRBJ2-1, with D unresolved. V gave up 5 bases and J gave up 9 bases, with 11 bases separating them. CDR1 and CDR2 from the germline V gene are GTSNPN and SVGIG (reference sequence). There are 11 residues in the CDR3. This CDR3 reads CAWSAPGEQFF. CDR3 in DNA: TGTGCCTGGTCCGCTCCCGGTGAGCAGTTCTTC.

This clonotype showed up just a few times. V gene TRBV6-5 combines with J gene TRBJ2-2, with D unresolved. V lost 7 bases and J 2 bases, leaving 11 bases between the germline ends. The CDR3 consists of 14 residues. CDR1 MNHEY and CDR2 SVGAGI come from the germline V gene. DNA for the CDR3: TGTGCCAGCAACAGAAACCCAAACACCGGGGAGCTGTTTTTT. It translates to CASNRNPNTGELFF.

In its sample, this clonotype was seen a few times. The chain links TRBV27 to TRBJ2-7, with 8 bases that match TRBD2. V was clipped by 2 bases and J by 1 base; unmatched bases: 4. This CDR3 spans 15 amino acids. Germline V gives CDR1 MNHEY, CDR2 SMNVEV (reference sequence). Here the CDR3 reads CASSLTRGVSYEQYF. CDR3 bases: TGTGCCAGCAGTTTAACGCGGGGGGTTTCCTACGAGCAGTACTTC.